One sample yielded the 13 T cell receptor beta chains listed below, sequenced in a study of blood T cell repertoires in COVID-19. Data came from immunoSEQ multiplex PCR; TCRdb stores just in-frame clones and leaves some out. The table shows 70,000 or so clones, with 65% to 80% occurring only once. Sequencing was carried out using peripheral blood. The receptors here all came from a human donor in a cohort sampled during active COVID-19.

This chain joins TRBV10-3 and TRBJ2-7, with D possibly TRBD2 on 6 matching bases. CDR1 is ENHRY and CDR2 is SYGVKD in the germline V gene. CDR3 length: 14 amino acids. Trimming took off 1 base at V and 3 bases at J, with 10 bases between the two ends. CDR3 coding DNA: TGTGCCATCAGTGAGTATGGGGGAGGCTACGAGCAGTACTTC. The encoded protein is CAISEYGGGYEQYF.

This sequence joins TRBV7-2 and TRBJ2-7; D ambiguous. The V end was cut by 1 base, the J end by 4 bases, with 5 bases between. CDR3 length: 12 residues. CDR1 and CDR2 from the germline V gene are SGHTA and FQGNSA. CDR3 loop: CASSLGAYEQYF. Here the CDR3 DNA reads TGTGCCAGCAGCTTAGGGGCTTACGAGCAGTACTTC.

In DNA, the CDR3 is TGTGCCAGCTCACCTGGCATGTCGGAGACCCAGTACTTC. Its translation: CASSPGMSETQYF. The V call is TRBV18, the J call TRBJ2-5; D ambiguous. CDR1 is KGHSH, CDR2 LQKENI, per germline. The V and J ends lost 3 bases and 5 bases respectively, with 10 bases between them. There are 13 residues in the CDR3.

V usage is TRBV27 and J usage is TRBJ2-1; the match to TRBD1 covers 7 bases. V gave up 7 bases and J gave up 4 bases; unmatched junction bases: 1. Germline V gives CDR1 MNHEY, CDR2 SMNVEV (reference sequence). CDR3 length equals 12 residues. CDR3 in amino acids: CASKGQYNEQFF. CDR3 DNA: TGTGCCAGCAAGGGACAGTACAATGAGCAGTTCTTC.

The chain uses TRBV5-6 and TRBJ2-1; 12 bases fit TRBD2. J was trimmed by 7 bases and V by 2 bases; bases with no gene match: 4. The CDR3 covers 15 residues. CDR1 and CDR2 (germline): SGHDT, YYEEEE. The CDR3 DNA reads TGTGCCAGCAGCTTCCCGACTAGCGGGGGTAATGAGCAGTTCTTC. Its translation: CASSFPTSGGNEQFF.

The J gene is TRBJ1-2, the V gene TRBV29-1; 7 bases align to TRBD1. Germline V lookup: CDR1 SQVTM, CDR2 ANQGSEA. The trim removed 4 bases at V and 7 bases at J, leaving 12 bases unmatched. CDR3 length: 14 amino acids. CDR3 DNA: TGCAGCGTTGTAGAGGTCAGACAGGGAGGTGGCTACACCTTC. Translation: CSVVEVRQGGGYTF.

The V gene is TRBV20-1, the J gene TRBJ1-3; D gene ambiguous. Trimming stripped 3 bases from V and 6 bases from J, with 6 bases between. Germline CDR1 is DFQATT and CDR2 is SNEGSKA (reference sequence). The length of the CDR3 is 11 residues. This chain's CDR3 is CSASYLNTIYF. DNA for the CDR3: TGCAGTGCTAGTTATCTAAACACCATATATTTT.

The rearrangement joins TRBV3-1 (or the pseudogene TRBV3-2) to TRBJ1-4, with TRBD1 matching 8 bases. The J segment lost 3 bases and the V segment lost 8 bases, leaving 5 bases of the junction unmatched. The CDR3 length is 14 residues. CDR1 is LGHDT, CDR2 YNNKEL, per germline (reference sequence). The chain's CDR3 is CASGQGQANEKLFF. In DNA, the CDR3 is TGTGCCAGCGGACAGGGTCAAGCTAATGAAAAACTGTTTTTT.

The CDR3 spells CASSIGGSREETQYF. For the CDR3, the DNA is TGTGCCAGTAGTATTGGCGGGAGTAGGGAAGAGACCCAGTACTTC. The chain employs TRBV19 and TRBJ2-5, with 7 bases identical to TRBD2. CDR1 is LNHDA and CDR2 is SQIVND in the germline V gene (reference sequence). This CDR3 region has 15 residues. V gave up 3 bases and J gave up 3 bases; unmatched junction bases: 7.

The chain employs TRBV5-4 and TRBJ1-6; TRBD1 matches 9 bases. Germline CDR1 is SGHNT and CDR2 is YYREEE (reference sequence). V shed 3 bases and J 6 bases; nucleotides not matched to a gene: 4. The CDR3 runs to 15 residues. Here the CDR3 DNA reads TGTGCCAGCAGCTCGGGACAGGGCGGTAATTCACCCCTCCACTTT. It yields the protein CASSSGQGGNSPLHF.

The chain carries TRBV7-9 and TRBJ1-2, with D possibly being TRBD1 (5 bases). V was clipped by 5 bases and J by 12 bases, with 19 bases between them. The length of the CDR3 is 13 residues. Germline lookup yields CDR1 SEHNR and CDR2 FQNEAQ (reference sequence). The CDR3 region is CASSPDLRTPDTF. The CDR3 bases are TGTGCCAGCAGCCCTGACCTCCGGACACCGGACACCTTC.

V usage is TRBV13 and J usage is TRBJ2-3, with 9 bases aligning to TRBD2. CDR1 is PRHDT and CDR2 is FYEKMQ in the germline V gene (reference sequence). The CDR3 contains 15 residues. V shed 5 bases and J 3 bases; nucleotides not matched to a gene: 6. In nucleotides, the CDR3 is TGTGCCAGCAGCCCCCGAGCGGGAGGTACAGATACGCAGTATTTT. It specifies CASSPRAGGTDTQYF.

The V and J genes are TRBV14 and TRBJ2-1, with 9 bases aligning to TRBD2. This CDR3 is built from 16 residues. Germline V lookup: CDR1 SGHDN, CDR2 FVKESK. The ends lost 0 bases at V and 4 bases at J; junction bases unmatched: 4. This CDR3 is CASSQDRLAGYNEQFF. The CDR3 DNA reads as TGTGCCAGCAGCCAAGATCGTCTAGCGGGGTACAATGAGCAGTTCTTC.